The 32 T cell receptor beta chains below come from one sample, sequenced in a study of cytomegalovirus exposure and HLA in healthy donors. TCRdb's table, derived via immunoSEQ multiplex PCR, lists solely in-frame clones and lacks some. The sample has roughly 100,000 clones, over 85% seen once; the top ten hold 0.89%. Specimen: PBMCs. All receptors come from a woman between 18 and 30 years old in good health and CMV-seronegative.

This clone was recorded once. This chain links TRBV5-4 with TRBJ2-7, with 12 bases matching TRBD1. The V segment lost 4 bases and the J segment 4 bases; nucleotides outside the gene matches: 3. CDR3 length equals 14 residues. Germline CDR1 SGHNT, CDR2 YYREEE (reference sequence). CDR3 sequence reads: CASSVGQGAYEQYF. CDR3 DNA: TGTGCCAGCAGCGTGGGACAGGGGGCATACGAGCAGTACTTC.

V gene TRBV4-3 combines with J gene TRBJ2-4; TRBD1 matches 7 bases. The CDR3 runs 15 residues. The J segment lost 8 bases and the V segment lost 2 bases, leaving 9 bases of the junction unmatched. Germline CDR1 is LGHNA and CDR2 is YSLEER. The DNA for the CDR3 is TGCGCCAGCAGCCAAAATAGACAGGGCGTTGACATTCAGTACTTC. It is translated as CASSQNRQGVDIQYF.

The chain joins TRBV29-1 to TRBJ2-1; weak D call: TRBD2 (5 bases). The CDR3 is 10 residues long. Deletions cut 6 bases from V and 10 bases from J, with 10 bases between. The germline V gene has CDR1 SQVTM and CDR2 ANQGSEA. CDR3 loop: CSVATGEQFF. The CDR3 DNA follows: TGCAGCGTCGCGACGGGGGAGCAGTTCTTC.

The chain carries TRBV19 and TRBJ1-3; possible D gene TRBD1, 5 bases. The germline V gene encodes CDR1 LNHDA and CDR2 SQIVND (reference sequence). The CDR3 totals 14 residues. V gave up 7 bases and J gave up 1 base, with 11 bases separating them. As DNA, the CDR3 is TGTGCCAGTACCCGGGGGGGATCTGGAAACACCATATATTTT. Encoded protein: CASTRGGSGNTIYF.

V gene TRBV7-2 combines with J gene TRBJ1-1; tentatively, D is TRBD1 (6 bases). Deletions cut 2 bases from V and 13 bases from J, with 23 bases between. Germline V gene sequence: CDR1 SGHTA, CDR2 FQGNSA. The CDR3 has 15 residues. CDR3 in DNA: TGTGCCAGCAGCTTAAGGGCTCCTCTGGACAGCCGGGTTTTCTTT. Its protein is CASSLRAPLDSRVFF.

The chain links TRBV9 to TRBJ2-2; the D gene is possibly TRBD1 (6 bases). Germline V gives CDR1 SGDLS, CDR2 YYNGEE. The length of the CDR3 is 15 residues. Trimming shortened V by 0 bases and J by 7 bases, and 13 bases separated the two germline ends. CDR3 DNA sequence: TGTGCCAGCAGCGTAGGTGGGGGCGCCGTCGGGGAGCTGTTTTTT. It translates to CASSVGGGAVGELFF.

The chain joins TRBV27 to TRBJ2-2; the match to TRBD1 covers 8 bases. The V and J ends lost 6 bases and 0 bases, in that order; junction bases with no gene match: 6. The length of the CDR3 is 16 residues. CDR1 and CDR2 from the germline V gene are MNHEY and SMNVEV (reference sequence). Written as DNA, the CDR3 is TGTGCCAGCAGACCGCGCAGGGGGCCGAACACCGGGGAGCTGTTTTTT. It translates to CASRPRRGPNTGELFF.

The chain combines TRBV7-9 with TRBJ2-3; a weak D match, TRBD1 (6 bases). This CDR3 has 16 residues. V lost 1 base and J lost 2, with 13 bases in between. Germline CDR1 is SEHNR and CDR2 is FQNEAQ (reference sequence). The CDR3 sequence: CASSLVLGADTDTQYF. DNA for the CDR3: TGTGCCAGCAGCTTAGTACTGGGGGCCGACACAGATACGCAGTATTTT.

This rearrangement joins TRBV7-9 to TRBJ1-1; tentative D call: TRBD1 (6 bases). V was cut by 5 bases and J by 3 bases, with 13 bases left in between. Germline CDR1 SEHNR, CDR2 FQNEAQ (reference sequence). The CDR3 extends over 14 amino acids. The CDR3 sequence is CASSPTTGYTEAFF. Written as DNA, the CDR3 is TGTGCCAGCAGCCCGACTACAGGGTACACTGAAGCTTTCTTT.

DNA of the CDR3: TGTGCCAGCAGTCAAAAACGGGACAGGGGGCTCGAGCAGTACTTC. As protein: CASSQKRDRGLEQYF. V and J are TRBV5-4 and TRBJ2-7; 12 bases align to TRBD1. The CDR3 covers 15 residues. Germline assignment: CDR1 SGHNT and CDR2 YYREEE (reference sequence). The junction had 9 bases not matched to a gene; V was cut back by 5 bases and J by 6 bases.

This sequence joins TRBV28 and TRBJ1-2; D may be TRBD1 (5 bases). The CDR3 extends over 14 amino acids. The ends were cut back, 0 bases at V and 3 bases at J, with 8 bases in the middle. Germline CDR1 MDHEN, CDR2 SYDVKM. The CDR3 spells CASSLWSGDYGYTF. CDR3 coding DNA: TGTGCCAGCAGTTTATGGTCGGGGGACTATGGCTACACCTTC.

In DNA, the CDR3 is TGCGCCAGCAGCCTGACAGGGCCCTACAATGAGCAGTTCTTC. Translated, it gives CASSLTGPYNEQFF. This rearrangement joins TRBV10-2 to TRBJ2-1; 7 nucleotides align to TRBD1. The CDR3 length is 14 residues. CDR1 WSHSY and CDR2 SAAADI come from the germline V gene. J was trimmed by 2 bases and V by 6 bases; bases with no gene match: 4.

The chain carries TRBV28 and TRBJ2-3; unclear D gene. With 5 bases removed from V and 4 bases from J, the gap between germline ends came to 7 bases. There are 12 residues in the CDR3. Germline V gene data show CDR1 as MDHEN and CDR2 as SYDVKM. CDR3 loop: CASSGRADTQYF. CDR3 coding DNA: TGTGCCAGCAGTGGGCGCGCAGATACGCAGTATTTT.

This sequence joins TRBV7-6 and TRBJ2-5; D call uncertain. The CDR3 runs to 11 residues. The V end lost 5 bases, the J end lost 5 bases, and 6 bases lay between the germline ends. Germline CDR1 and CDR2: SGHVS and FNYEAQ. The CDR3 DNA reads as TGTGCCAGCAGCGGCGGTGAGACCCAGTACTTC. It translates to CASSGGETQYF.

The chain recombines TRBV7-2 with TRBJ2-7; TRBD2 matches at 10 bases. This CDR3 comprises 17 residues. The germline gives CDR1 SGHTA, CDR2 FQGNSA. After removal of 5 bases from V and 5 bases from J, the junction contained 15 bases not matched to a gene. CDR3 coding DNA: TGTGCCAGCAGCGTAGGGCTAGCGGGGGTAATAGCCCACGAGCAGTACTTC. The encoded protein is CASSVGLAGVIAHEQYF.

The chain recombines TRBV7-9 with TRBJ2-7; D remains ambiguous. Trimming shortened V by 5 bases and J by 1 base, and 3 bases separated the two germline ends. Germline V gene sequence: CDR1 SEHNR, CDR2 FQNEAQ (reference sequence). This CDR3 has 11 residues. CDR3 sequence (DNA): TGTGCCAGCAGCCCTTCCTACGAGCAGTACTTC. Translated: CASSPSYEQYF.

The chain carries TRBV27 and TRBJ1-6, with TRBD1 identical over 9 bases. Germline values: CDR1 MNHEY, CDR2 SMNVEV (reference sequence). This CDR3 has 14 amino acids. J was trimmed by 8 bases and V by 5 bases; bases with no gene match: 4. The CDR3 reads CASSAGQGHSPLHF. The CDR3 DNA reads as TGTGCCAGCAGTGCCGGACAGGGGCATTCACCCCTCCACTTT.

This chain links TRBV10-3 with TRBJ2-3, with no clear D. Deletions cut 7 bases from V and 3 bases from J, with 11 bases between. Germline V lookup: CDR1 ENHRY, CDR2 SYGVKD. The CDR3 is made up of 13 amino acids. The CDR3 loop reads CAITPSRTDTQYF. DNA of the CDR3: TGTGCCATCACGCCCTCCCGGACAGATACGCAGTATTTT.

This clone has only one observation. The chain uses TRBV9 and TRBJ1-2; D perhaps matches TRBD1 (6 bases). Germline loops: CDR1 SGDLS, CDR2 YYNGEE. This CDR3 has 16 amino acids. The germline V and J ends were trimmed by 0 bases and 4 bases, with 16 bases remaining between them. CDR3 sequence: CASSVDDRTAAYGYTF. In nucleotides, the CDR3 is TGTGCCAGCAGCGTAGACGACAGGACGGCCGCCTATGGCTACACCTTC.

V is TRBV5-3 and J is TRBJ2-3; 14 nucleotides agree with TRBD2. TRBV5-3 has ORF status, its function being uncertain. J lost 2 bases, V lost 0 bases, and 8 bases had no gene match. The CDR3 loop spans 19 amino acids. The DNA of the CDR3 is TGTGCCAGAAGCTTGGTAGGACTAGCGGGGGGCCAGTACACAGATACGCAGTATTTT. Encoded protein: CARSLVGLAGGQYTDTQYF.

The V gene is TRBV6-5, the J gene TRBJ2-5; 13 bases are a match to TRBD2. Trimming at V came to 6 bases and at J to 4 bases, leaving 5 bases not matched to a gene. The CDR3 is 15 amino acids. Germline CDR1 and CDR2: MNHEY and SVGAGI. CDR3 sequence: CASRTGTSGIETQYF. The DNA of the CDR3 is TGTGCCAGCAGAACTGGGACTAGCGGGATAGAGACCCAGTACTTC.

The V gene is TRBV5-1, the J gene TRBJ2-2; TRBD1 is a possible D gene (5 bases). CDR1 and CDR2 (germline): SGHRS, YFSETQ. V lost 0 bases, J lost 0 bases, and 6 bases lay in between. The CDR3 covers 15 residues. CDR3 sequence (DNA): TGCGCCAGCAGCTTGGGGACATCGAACACCGGGGAGCTGTTTTTT. Residues: CASSLGTSNTGELFF.

This clone was counted a single time. The rearrangement links TRBV6-6 to TRBJ2-7; D not resolved. Germline lookup yields CDR1 MNHNY and CDR2 SVGAGI (reference sequence). V was cut by 4 bases and J by 0 bases, with 7 bases left in between. The CDR3 length is 13 residues. The CDR3 loop reads CASSFRSSYEQYF. In DNA, the CDR3 is TGTGCCAGCAGTTTTCGGAGCTCCTACGAGCAGTACTTC.

The rearrangement joins TRBV19 to TRBJ2-1, with a weak D call TRBD2 (6 bases). The CDR3 sequence is 13 residues long. Trimming left V 3 bases short and J 6 bases short, with 9 bases between. CDR1 and CDR2 (germline): LNHDA, SQIVND (reference sequence). In DNA, the CDR3 is TGTGCCAGTAGTATCACAGCGGGCAATGAGCAGTTCTTC. As protein: CASSITAGNEQFF.

This clone turned up a few times. This chain joins TRBV27 and TRBJ1-5; D uncertain. The CDR3 length is 13 residues. V was clipped by 6 bases and J by 3 bases, with 9 bases between them. CDR1 is MNHEY and CDR2 is SMNVEV in the germline V gene (reference sequence). The CDR3 coding sequence is TGTGCCAGCAGCTCTATAACCAATCAGCCCCAGCATTTT. It codes for CASSSITNQPQHF.

The gene calls are TRBV7-9 and TRBJ1-1, with 9 nucleotides matching TRBD1. The J segment lost 1 base and the V segment lost 5 bases, leaving 11 bases of the junction unmatched. The CDR3 runs to 17 residues. From germline, CDR1 is SEHNR and CDR2 FQNEAQ (reference sequence). The DNA for the CDR3 is TGTGCCAGCAGCCCGGGACAGGGCAAAGGGGGGAACACTGAAGCTTTCTTT. Encoded protein: CASSPGQGKGGNTEAFF.

This clone was seen a single time. The genes are TRBV5-1 and TRBJ2-1; 12 bases fit TRBD2. Germline V lookup: CDR1 SGHRS, CDR2 YFSETQ. The trim removed 3 bases at V and 5 bases at J, leaving 0 bases unmatched. The CDR3 sequence is 14 residues long. This CDR3 is CASSSSGGDNEQFF. The CDR3 coding sequence is TGCGCCAGCAGCTCTAGCGGGGGGGACAATGAGCAGTTCTTC.

The rearrangement joins TRBV9 to TRBJ2-5, with D possibly TRBD1 on 7 matching bases. This CDR3 is built from 17 residues. Trimming pared 3 bases from V and 5 bases from J, leaving 23 bases between. CDR1 and CDR2 (germline): SGDLS, YYNGEE. The CDR3 DNA sequence: TGTGCCAGCAGCGAATGGGACTTAGGATTACAGGGGGAGACCCAGTACTTC. Translated, it gives CASSEWDLGLQGETQYF. Looking up the rest from reference TRBV9 and TRBJ2-5 gives the full variable domain: DSGVTQTPKHLITATGQRVTLRCSPRSGDLSVYWYQQSLDQGLQFLIQYYNGEERAKGNILERFSAQQFPDLHSELNLSSLELGDSALYFCASSEWDLGLQGETQYFGPGTRLLVL.

V usage is TRBV29-1 and J usage is TRBJ1-2; 10 nucleotides match TRBD1. CDR3 length: 11 residues. V shed 7 bases and J 6 bases; nucleotides not matched to a gene: 2. The germline V gene encodes CDR1 SQVTM and CDR2 ANQGSEA. CDR3: CSGGTGDGYTF. The DNA for the CDR3 is TGCAGCGGCGGGACAGGGGATGGCTACACCTTC.

This chain joins TRBV10-3 and TRBJ2-7; 12 nucleotides align to TRBD1. In germline, CDR1 is ENHRY, CDR2 SYGVKD. The V and J ends lost 5 bases and 2 bases, in that order; junction bases with no gene match: 4. The CDR3 totals 15 residues. The CDR3 spells CAISSGTGGTYEQYF. The CDR3 DNA is TGTGCCATCAGTTCTGGGACAGGGGGCACCTACGAGCAGTACTTC.

This sequence joins TRBV11-2 and TRBJ2-2, with D perhaps TRBD2 (6 bases). V shed 4 bases and J shed 10 bases, with 13 bases lying between them. CDR1 SGHAT and CDR2 FQNNGV come from the germline V gene. The CDR3 covers 13 residues. The CDR3: CASSSRGNKELFF. CDR3 sequence (DNA): TGTGCCAGCAGCTCCCGGGGGAACAAGGAGCTGTTTTTT.

The chain employs TRBV30 and TRBJ1-2; D gene unclear. Germline V lookup: CDR1 GTSNPN, CDR2 SVGIG (reference sequence). Trimming removed 4 bases from V and 4 bases from J, with 16 bases in between. The CDR3 runs to 14 residues. CDR3: CAWTWSEIFYGYTF. The CDR3 DNA reads as TGTGCCTGGACCTGGAGTGAGATTTTCTATGGCTACACCTTC.